This T cell receptor (beta chain) stems from a study of blood T cells in healthy people across ages. Study-level results: Compared with aged donors, long-lived donors showed fewer expanded clones, suggesting selection. As naive T cell percentage varied, TCR beta diversity correlated strongly with it. Diversity estimates from one million T cells were considered underestimates. As age increased, TCR beta diversity per million T cells fell in a roughly linear fashion.

Comments on this clonotype: Its specificity is not known.

Through a sample-barcoded 5' primer and a J-beta primer mix, a second PCR was run for roughly 6 to 11 cycles. TCRdb re-analysed the 5' RACE reads in MiXCR, keeping a single row per CDR3 protein. The top ten hold approximately 2.1% of the sample, which has about 1.8 million distinct CDR3 sequences, about 50% seen once. Germline V gene lookup returns CDR1 LGHNA and CDR2 YNFKEQ. CDR3 length equals 16 residues. V was clipped by 10 bases and J by 11 bases, with 32 bases between them. This sequence joins TRBV4-2 and TRBJ2-5, with D maybe TRBD2 (7 bases). Source material: blood. The receptor's source is a woman between 35 and 50 years old in good health. CDR3 coding DNA: TGTGCCAACACCAGAAGGGGAGGGGGGGCCGGCAATGAGCAGTACTTC. It encodes CANTRRGGGAGNEQYF.